This T cell receptor (beta chain) was identified in a study of blood T cell repertoires in COVID-19. About the research overall: There were acute and convalescent COVID-19 samples, and they came from the United States, Italy and Spain. T cells, B-cell-depleted T cells, or PBMCs provided the cDNA or gDNA that served as material.

As originally analysed: It was from reference gene primer amplification that nucleated cell counts were estimated. Assay used: immunoSEQ multiplex PCR; TCRdb lists only in-frame clones, some missing. V, J and clone size reflect that table, while D and trimming were determined from the DNA. This sample has about 210,000 clones, with more than 70% found just once. J was trimmed by 0 bases and V by 8 bases; bases with no gene match: 7. The V gene's germline CDR1 is MDHEN and CDR2 SYDVKM. CDR3 length equals 15 residues. Input material: peripheral blood. V is TRBV28 and J is TRBJ2-1, with 7 bases matching TRBD2. The TCR was taken from a woman aged 45-65 years with acute or convalescent COVID-19. The CDR3 loop reads CASQASGGSYNEQFF. For the CDR3, the DNA is TGTGCCAGCCAGGCTAGCGGAGGCTCCTACAATGAGCAGTTCTTC.